This T cell receptor beta chain was identified in a study of OX40 agonist ivuxolimab in advanced cancers. Whole-study results and caveats: Relative to CD4+, CD8+ T cells held more expanded clones on average.

On this clone itself: Its antigen is currently unknown.

J gave up 11 bases and V 6 bases, and 14 bases lay outside the gene matches. The CDR3 sequence is 15 residues long. CDR1 and CDR2 (germline): SNHLY, FYNNEI. Sequencing was performed with immunoSEQ multiplex PCR; in TCRdb, only in-frame clones are kept and a portion is missing. The sample carries 34,000 or so clones, roughly 80% recorded once. The rearrangement joins TRBV2 to TRBJ2-5, with 11 nucleotides matching TRBD1. This clonotype originated in an adult with an advanced solid tumor such as melanoma, head and neck, liver or kidney cancer. Material: CD4+ or CD8+ T cells sorted from blood, obtained in a trial of the OX40 agonist ivuxolimab. CDR3 in DNA: TGTGCCAGCAGATCCCAGGACAGGGGGCCAAAAGAGCAGTACTTC. This gives the protein CASRSQDRGPKEQYF.